Sequencing of this TCR beta chain was carried out in a study of cytomegalovirus exposure and HLA in healthy donors (dated by TCRdb to about 2017). Describing the broader study: According to an earlier analysis of a few hundred of the donors, about 179 million T cells yielded over 100 million unique TCR beta sequences and 250 to 350 Gb of sequence data. Roughly 300 gigabases of sequencing data and approximately 84 million unique TCR sequences were included in an early release covering 500 to 750 HLA-typed donors. The genetic ancestry cluster associated with self-reported Caucasian donors included 65% to 90% of the 398 genotyped donors. The study aimed to test whether cataloging public T cell receptors could reveal signatures of past pathogen exposure. The study profiled the T cell repertoires of about 720 subjects by immunosequencing and related them to cytomegalovirus serostatus. In addition to the first cohort of approximately 650 subjects, a separate validation cohort of under 150 different subjects was used. The study combined high-throughput TCR immunosequencing, statistical association of individual TCRs with disease status, and machine learning to predict cytomegalovirus infection status. In a later analysis, previously published TCR beta repertoires from hundreds of donors were re-analyzed and high-resolution HLA genotyping was added so that TCR occurrence patterns could be studied. The later analysis used no new phenotypic data to find candidate immune exposures, relying instead on TCR beta sequences and their occurrence across donors. An earlier analysis of 587 of the donors used high-throughput TCR beta sequencing to judge whether each TCR beta V gene segment behaved as functional or pseudogenic. Alongside the repertoire data, information on donor age, sex, ethnicity and CMV serostatus was compiled. A later genetic analysis used genome-wide SNP genotypes for 398 of the 666 donors, treating that subset as a discovery cohort. All discovery cohort repertoires had been generated using a single sequencing platform. HLA typing covered class I and class II loci at four-digit resolution. Typing coverage varied by locus: about 620-630 donors for A, B, C, DRB1 and DQB1; approximately 500 for DQA1; some 610 for DPA1; some 470 for DPB1. Roughly five DR-DQ haplotypes were handled as single units for association and clustering, since linkage in the cohort was strong. Across 300 to 400 genotyped donors of the cohort, an average of about 220,000 unique TCR beta nucleotide sequences per donor were sequenced, and roughly 20% of those sequences were non-productive. Findings and caveats that apply to the study as a whole: For the cohort, immune exposure information was limited to CMV serostatus. Cytomegalovirus status was reported to be diagnosed by the classifier with high specificity and sensitivity in both the original and validation cohorts. Linkage disequilibrium might explain the correlated functional status among segregating V segments, but an unknown experimental factor could not be ruled out. A later analysis reported that several top co-occurrence clusters appeared linked to parvovirus B19, influenza, CMV and Epstein-Barr virus. V-gene and J-gene trimming of TCR beta chains was associated with a missense DCLRE1C variant in a later genetic analysis, and the association was replicated in an independent cohort. The study gave a list of about 160 TCR beta chains associated with cytomegalovirus. Only TCR beta chains were sequenced in this cohort, and the absence of alpha or paired-chain data limited detectable features. A further reported finding was that TCR beta sequences accurately predicted the HLA-A and HLA-B alleles for most subjects in the first cohort. When HLA alleles, especially DR and DQ, strongly co-occurred, attributing TCR associations to individual alleles was difficult. Broadly in line with IMGT annotations, most TCR beta V segments showed up in productive rearrangements about 87% or about 30% of the time in an earlier analysis of a few hundred of the donors. In a later analysis, 15,000 to 20,000 TCR beta sequences were associated with specific HLA alleles at a false discovery rate of 0.05. A group of highly shared sequence variants was considered likely to be a technical artifact of the sequencing pipeline. Because HLA typing was unavailable for some donors at each locus, only the typed subset was used in association tests. Three of the identified cytomegalovirus-associated TCR beta chains were confirmed in vitro to be specific for cytomegalovirus antigens. Sequencing depth was assumed to be roughly uniform across donors in the presence/absence analyses, though that assumption may not hold. In a later analysis, HLA-associated TCR beta chains were found to be more clonally expanded and to have lower generation probabilities than equally common non-associated chains. According to a later analysis, TCR association rates differed among HLA loci, with DRB1 alleles showing the most associated TCRs and HLA-C alleles showing the fewest. Because counts were too low, roughly 16 rarely observed V segments, including chromosome 9 orphons, were left out of the earlier analysis of 500 to 650 of the donors. In a later genetic analysis, fewer N-insertions in productive TCRs were reported among donors in an Asian-associated ancestry cluster than the roughly 700-donor mean. Most CMV-associated TCR beta chains appeared to be HLA-restricted in a later analysis, and the HLA associations seemed to be driven largely by CMV exposure. Some IMGT-functional V segments, including TRBV6-2 and TRBV6-3, could not be distinguished by the 87-base-pair reads and were therefore excluded. The authors suggested that the approach could potentially be extended to other disease states and immunological phenotypes. Across donors, most TCR sequences were observed very rarely, whereas some public TCRs were present in many individuals.

On this clone itself: Its antigen target is currently unknown. No base quality information exists; no much larger clone differs at one position.

In total, more than 500 healthy bone marrow donors made up the cohort. At the time of sampling, all cohort members were nominally healthy, though unrecorded immune exposures were likely present. The donor was CMV seronegative and was included in the group of over 300 seronegative cohort members. Each donor provided a peripheral blood sample, and peripheral blood mononuclear cells were used for TCR beta sequencing. The Qiagen DNeasy Blood Extraction Kit was used to extract genomic DNA from the blood cell samples. Spanning cysteine to phenylalanine, the CDR3 consists of 17 amino acids. Solely the CDR3 DNA is kept, with 51 bases framed from the first base. V and J are trimmed by 6 bases and 3 bases, and the gene matches miss 12 bases of the junction. The germline V gene gives CDR1 as ENHRY and CDR2 as SYGVKD. Library generation was performed with the immunoSEQ multiplex PCR assay. For the multiplex PCR, a mixture combining 60 forward primers for TCR Vbeta segments and 13 reverse primers for TCR Jbeta segments was used. The CDR3 region of rearranged TCR beta genes was amplified from genomic DNA with a multiplex PCR assay. The amplified TCR beta libraries were sequenced on the Illumina HiSeq System as 87-base-pair reads. Turning to the authors' computational methods: Across the 670 or so repertoires, a later analysis counted 80 million or so unique TCR beta chains, 8.5 million to 12 million of which were shared by at least two donors. Raw reads were error-corrected and collapsed into unique sequences by a nearest-neighbor algorithm in which closely related sequences were merged to remove PCR and sequencing errors. Alignment of CDR3 sequences to IMGT reference sequences was used to assign V, D and J gene segments. For a sequence to be retained, at least a six-nucleotide match to both a V gene segment and a J gene segment was required. Rearrangements were classified as productive when the CDR3 lacked stop codons and remained in frame with V and J, and all other rearrangements were classified as non-productive. Following IMGT convention, CDR3 was defined as the stretch from the second conserved V-encoded cysteine to the conserved J-encoded phenylalanine. The earlier analysis of 500 to 750 of the donors excluded any sequence lacking an unambiguous match to a single V gene segment. An earlier analysis of under 750 of the donors called V segments functional above 56.7% productive rearrangements and segregating when the between-donor standard deviation exceeded 5%. A statistical classification framework was built to diagnose cytomegalovirus status from the catalog of TCR beta chain sequences. V and J gene assignment, in a later analysis, came from comparing TCR nucleotide sequences with IMGT/GENE-DB human TR gene sequences. In a later analysis, CDR3 sequences and most-parsimonious VDJ recombination scenarios were assigned using the TCRdist pipeline. A later analysis defined each TCR beta chain by its CDR3 amino acid sequence plus V-gene family, and excluded reads lacking a unique V-gene family. To address suspected cross-contamination and a sequencing artifact, a later analysis removed around 590 highly shared, low-generation-probability nucleotide sequences. In a later analysis, a clonal expansion index was calculated for each public chain from normalized within-repertoire ranks of inferred template counts. A later analysis computed generation probabilities with a VDJ recombination model fitted to out-of-frame rearrangements, and checked the results against IGoR. In a later analysis, hypergeometric tests were used to score TCR-TCR, TCR-HLA and TCR-CMV co-occurrence, with a repertoire-size bias correction applied to TCR pairs. False discovery rates were estimated in a later analysis by permuting HLA or CMV assignments 20 times. A later analysis grouped co-occurring TCRs with DBSCAN, adding TCRdist sequence similarity when clustering within HLA-allele-positive subsets. Repertoires with fewer than 30,000 or more than 120,000 public chains were left out of co-occurrence clustering, as were about 5 repertoires with anomalous nucleotide sharing. The immuneACCESS repertoire file appears here via TCRdb, limited to in-frame rearrangements. These files lack a portion of the clones; in checked studies, under half of the deficit traces to unresolved V genes, and the cause of the others is not known. The DNA gave D and trimming, while V, J and clone size come from that table. This sample comprises around 170,000 clones, roughly 70% of them detected only once. The ten largest clones add up to about 1.4% of the sample.

The clonotype comes from a girl aged 5-17 years in good health and CMV-seronegative. The sequenced sample was PBMCs. Here the chain combines TRBV10-3 and TRBJ2-5; 11 of the junction bases match TRBD2. The sequenced DNA: TGTGCCATCAGCTCCGGGACTAGCGGTATCCAAGAAGAGACCCAGTACTTC. This codes for CAISSGTSGIQEETQYF.